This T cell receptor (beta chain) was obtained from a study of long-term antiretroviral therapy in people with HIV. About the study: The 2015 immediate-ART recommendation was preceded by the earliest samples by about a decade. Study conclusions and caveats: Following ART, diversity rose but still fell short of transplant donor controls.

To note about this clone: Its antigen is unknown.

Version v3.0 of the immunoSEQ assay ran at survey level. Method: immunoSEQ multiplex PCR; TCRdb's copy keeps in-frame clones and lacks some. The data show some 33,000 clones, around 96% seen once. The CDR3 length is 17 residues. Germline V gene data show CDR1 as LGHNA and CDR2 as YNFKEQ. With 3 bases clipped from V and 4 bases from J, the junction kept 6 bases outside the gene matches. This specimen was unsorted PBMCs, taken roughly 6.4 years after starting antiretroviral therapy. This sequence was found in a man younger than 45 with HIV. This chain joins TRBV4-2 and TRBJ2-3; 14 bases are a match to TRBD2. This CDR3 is CASSQAGLAGGPDTQYF. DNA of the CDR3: TGTGCCAGCAGCCAGGCAGGACTAGCGGGAGGCCCAGATACGCAGTATTTT.